This passage covers 15 T cell receptor beta chains from one sample sequenced in a study of T-cell reconstitution after alpha-beta-depleted transplantation in children. Unique molecular identifiers were used to barcode this TCRbeta library. TCRdb re-called the PCR reads through MiXCR, storing one row per CDR3 protein. This sample carries roughly 180,000 distinct CDR3 sequences, 13% to 15% of them seen once, and the ten largest clones take less than 15%. The sample consisted of PBMCs from the stem cell graft donor, taken from the stem cell graft. The source is a human donor who donated a stem cell graft to a child with acute lymphoblastic leukemia.

This clonotype was seen repeatedly, ten times or more. The V and J genes are TRBV28 and TRBJ2-7; TRBD2 matches at 9 bases. Trimming took 8 bases from V and 2 from J; bases not matched to a gene: 16. The CDR3 sequence is 17 residues long. Germline CDR1 MDHEN, CDR2 SYDVKM. The chain's CDR3 is CASRYKRGASGAYEQYF. The CDR3 nucleotides read TGTGCCAGCCGGTACAAACGAGGTGCTAGCGGGGCCTACGAGCAGTACTTC.

This clonotype has a count of ten or more. The V call is TRBV10-3, the J call TRBJ1-3; 7 bases are a match to TRBD1. Unmatched junction bases numbered 7, after V lost 3 bases and J lost 2 bases. This CDR3 contains 16 residues. Germline V gene lookup returns CDR1 ENHRY and CDR2 SYGVKD. CDR3 nucleotide sequence: TGTGCCATCAGTGAAAGACAGGGAGGGACTGGAAACACCATATATTTT. Translation gives CAISERQGGTGNTIYF.

The V and J genes are TRBV4-1 and TRBJ2-1; D not resolved. There are 18 residues in the CDR3. Trimming took 0 bases from V and 0 from J, leaving 15 bases between them. Germline CDR1 and CDR2: MGHRA and YSYEKL. The CDR3 nucleotides read TGCGCCAGCAGCCAAGATTTCACGCGGACGAGCTCCTACAATGAGCAGTTCTTC. It yields the protein CASSQDFTRTSSYNEQFF.

With regard to this clonotype: This may stem from a read error, because a much larger clone lies one nucleotide away. The CDR3 protein is CAILTQPGHHYNAQFF. The CDR3 coding sequence is TGTGCCATCCTTACCCAACCGGGGCACCATTACAATGCGCAGTTCTTC. The chain links TRBV6-1 to TRBJ2-1, with D possibly called TRBD1 or TRBD2 (5 bases each). Germline V gene lookup returns CDR1 MNHNS and CDR2 SASEGT. The CDR3 length is 16 residues.

This clonotype was counted ten times or more. V gene TRBV4-1 combines with J gene TRBJ1-1, with a tentative D call TRBD1 (6 bases). Trimming took off 0 bases at V and 2 bases at J, with 16 bases between the two ends. This CDR3 comprises 17 residues. The germline V gene encodes CDR1 MGHRA and CDR2 YSYEKL. The CDR3 loop reads CASSQDGFSGANTEAFF. CDR3 sequence (DNA): TGCGCCAGCAGCCAAGATGGATTTTCAGGGGCTAACACTGAAGCTTTCTTT.

This clonotype was observed at least ten times. The rearrangement uses TRBV6-2 or TRBV6-3 and TRBJ2-3; maybe TRBD2 (5 bases). This CDR3 contains 15 residues. The V and J ends lost 3 bases and 5 bases respectively, with 15 bases between them. Germline V gene lookup returns CDR1 MNHEY and CDR2 SVGEGT. CDR3 nucleotides: TGTGCCAGCAGTTATGGGCTAGCCGGTGTAGATACGCAGTATTTT. The encoded protein is CASSYGLAGVDTQYF.

The V call is TRBV10-3, the J call TRBJ2-1; 13 positions agree with TRBD2. V gave up 8 bases and J gave up 5 bases; unmatched junction bases: 6. The CDR3 covers 15 residues. Germline lookup yields CDR1 ENHRY and CDR2 SYGVKD. CDR3 residues: CAIGTSGNGDNEQFF. CDR3 sequence (DNA): TGTGCCATCGGGACTAGCGGGAATGGCGACAATGAGCAGTTCTTC.

This clonotype was found many times. The rearrangement uses TRBV5-1 and TRBJ1-3, with no clear D. This CDR3 contains 16 residues. Germline CDR1 is SGHRS and CDR2 is YFSETQ. The V end was cut by 0 bases, the J end by 0 bases, with 10 bases between. The CDR3 nucleotides are TGCGCCAGCAGCTTGGCCCCCCGGGGCTCTGGAAACACCATATATTTT. Translating it yields CASSLAPRGSGNTIYF.

This clonotype was counted many times. The chain couples TRBV20-1 to TRBJ1-2; D is unresolved. V was shortened by 2 bases and J by 8 bases, with 12 bases between the two germline ends. This CDR3 contains 12 residues. Germline values: CDR1 DFQATT, CDR2 SNEGSKA (reference sequence). CDR3 residues: CSARSVVEGYTF. In DNA, the CDR3 is TGCAGTGCTAGATCGGTAGTGGAAGGCTACACCTTC.

About this clonotype itself: This could be a read error, since a much larger clone is one nucleotide away. The rearrangement links TRBV12-3 or TRBV12-4 to TRBJ1-5; 7 bases match TRBD1. The CDR3 runs 16 residues. J gave up 1 base and V 7 bases, and 10 bases lay outside the gene matches. The DNA for the CDR3 is TGTGCCAGCATTTTCTCCCAGGGACAGAGCAATCAGCCCCAGCATTTT. The encoded protein is CASIFSQGQSNQPQHF.

The sample holds many counts of this clonotype. The chain combines TRBV5-1 with TRBJ2-1, with D possibly being TRBD2 (5 bases). This CDR3 is 14 amino acids long. The V end lost 2 bases, the J end lost 7 bases, and 13 bases lay between the germline ends. Germline V gives CDR1 SGHRS, CDR2 YFSETQ. CDR3 loop: CASSLFGNPNEQFF. CDR3 bases: TGCGCCAGCAGCTTATTCGGGAACCCAAATGAGCAGTTCTTC.

The gene calls are TRBV27 and TRBJ1-6; no clear D. The CDR3 is 14 amino acids. V lost 5 bases and J lost 5, with 10 bases in between. CDR1 is MNHEY, CDR2 SMNVEV, per germline (reference sequence). The DNA for the CDR3 is TGTGCCAGCAGTCCATGGATTAATAATTCACCCCTCCACTTT. It yields the protein CASSPWINNSPLHF.

The rearrangement joins TRBV5-1 to TRBJ2-2; D unresolved. The germline V gene has CDR1 SGHRS and CDR2 YFSETQ. The CDR3 is 15 amino acids. Trimming left V 5 bases short and J 6 bases short, with 17 bases between. The CDR3 region is CASSGNDLSAGELFF. CDR3 coding DNA: TGCGCCAGCAGTGGCAATGATCTCAGCGCCGGGGAGCTGTTTTTT.

Note on this clonotype: Just one base apart from a much larger clone, this may be a read error. The chain links TRBV5-1 to TRBJ2-2; 9 bases match TRBD2. Germline assignment: CDR1 SGHRS and CDR2 YFSETQ. The CDR3 covers 15 residues. Trimming removed 2 bases from V and 6 bases from J; junction bases left unmatched: 5. CDR3 sequence (DNA): TGCGCCAGCAGCTTCCTAGCGGGATGTGCCGGGGAGCTGTTTTTT. This sequence encodes CASSFLAGCAGELFF.

This clonotype was recorded many times. The chain uses TRBV7-2 and TRBJ2-7; TRBD2 agrees at 8 bases. This CDR3 has 15 residues. Germline assignment: CDR1 SGHTA and CDR2 FQGNSA. Germline trimming cut 4 bases from V and 6 bases from J; bases unmatched to any gene: 11. The CDR3: CASSSFGGAWSEQYF. In DNA, the CDR3 is TGTGCCAGCAGCTCTTTCGGGGGGGCTTGGAGCGAGCAGTACTTC.